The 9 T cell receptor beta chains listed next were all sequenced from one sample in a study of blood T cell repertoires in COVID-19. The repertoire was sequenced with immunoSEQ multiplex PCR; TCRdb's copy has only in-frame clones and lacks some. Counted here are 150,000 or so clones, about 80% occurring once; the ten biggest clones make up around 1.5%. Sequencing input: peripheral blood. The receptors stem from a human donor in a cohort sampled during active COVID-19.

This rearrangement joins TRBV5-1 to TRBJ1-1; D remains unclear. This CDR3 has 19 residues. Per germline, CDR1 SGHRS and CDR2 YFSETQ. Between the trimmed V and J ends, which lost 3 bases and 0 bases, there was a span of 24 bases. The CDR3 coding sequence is TGCGCCAGCAGCTCCCTCCTGGGAGAGGCAGGACTAATGAACACTGAAGCTTTCTTT. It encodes CASSSLLGEAGLMNTEAFF.

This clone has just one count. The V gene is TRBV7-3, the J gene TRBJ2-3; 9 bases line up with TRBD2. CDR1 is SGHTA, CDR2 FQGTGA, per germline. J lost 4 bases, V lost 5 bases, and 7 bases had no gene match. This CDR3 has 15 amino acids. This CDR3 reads CASSSSGSFADTQYF. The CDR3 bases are TGTGCCAGCAGCAGTAGCGGGAGTTTCGCAGATACGCAGTATTTT.

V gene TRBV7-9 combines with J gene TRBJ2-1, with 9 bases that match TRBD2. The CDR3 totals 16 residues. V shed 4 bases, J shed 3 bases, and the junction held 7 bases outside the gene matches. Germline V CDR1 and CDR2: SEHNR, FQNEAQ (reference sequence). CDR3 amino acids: CASSSKSGRSYNEQFF. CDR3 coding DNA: TGTGCCAGCAGCTCTAAGAGCGGGAGGAGCTACAATGAGCAGTTCTTC.

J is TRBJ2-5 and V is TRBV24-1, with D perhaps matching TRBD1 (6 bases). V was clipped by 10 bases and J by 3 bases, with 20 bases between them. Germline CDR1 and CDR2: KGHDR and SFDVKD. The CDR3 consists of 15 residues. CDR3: CATRGGRQGKETQYF. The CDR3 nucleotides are TGTGCCACTCGAGGAGGTCGCCAGGGGAAAGAGACCCAGTACTTC.

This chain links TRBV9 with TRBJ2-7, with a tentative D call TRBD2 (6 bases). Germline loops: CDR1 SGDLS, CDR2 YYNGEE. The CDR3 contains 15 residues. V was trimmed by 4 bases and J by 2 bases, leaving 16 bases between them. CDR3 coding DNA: TGTGCCAGCAGCTTTACTCCGGGAGCCCCCTACGAGCAGTACTTC. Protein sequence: CASSFTPGAPYEQYF. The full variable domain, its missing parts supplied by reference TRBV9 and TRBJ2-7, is DSGVTQTPKHLITATGQRVTLRCSPRSGDLSVYWYQQSLDQGLQFLIQYYNGEERAKGNILERFSAQQFPDLHSELNLSSLELGDSALYFCASSFTPGAPYEQYFGPGTRLTVT.

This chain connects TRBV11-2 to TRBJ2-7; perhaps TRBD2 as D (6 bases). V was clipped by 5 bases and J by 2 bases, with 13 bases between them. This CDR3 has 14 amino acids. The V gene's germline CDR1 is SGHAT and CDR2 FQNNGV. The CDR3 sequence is CASSPLSGPYEQYF. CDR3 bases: TGTGCCAGCAGCCCCCTCAGCGGGCCCTACGAGCAGTACTTC.

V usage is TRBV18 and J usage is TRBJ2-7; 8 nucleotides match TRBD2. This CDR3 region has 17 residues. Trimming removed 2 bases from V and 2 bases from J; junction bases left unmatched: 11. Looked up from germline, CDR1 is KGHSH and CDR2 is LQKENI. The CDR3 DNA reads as TGTGCCAGCTCACCATCTAGCGGGCCCGGGGGGGCCTACGAGCAGTACTTC. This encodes CASSPSSGPGGAYEQYF.

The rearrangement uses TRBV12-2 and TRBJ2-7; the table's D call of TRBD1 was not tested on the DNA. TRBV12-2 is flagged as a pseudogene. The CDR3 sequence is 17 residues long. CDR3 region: CASRFGQGPRDNYEQYF. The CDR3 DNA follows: TGTGCAAGTCGCTTTGGTCAGGGCCCCAGGGACAACTACGAGCAGTACTTC.

The CDR3 sequence: CASSLPSGRYNEQFF. CDR3 DNA: TGCGCCAGCAGCTTGCCTAGCGGGAGGTACAATGAGCAGTTCTTC. The chain links TRBV5-1 to TRBJ2-1; TRBD2 agrees at 11 bases. The trim removed 1 base at V and 4 bases at J, leaving 1 base unmatched. The CDR3 has 15 residues. Germline CDR1 and CDR2: SGHRS and YFSETQ.